This entry describes one T cell receptor beta chain. Its antigen is still unknown. The input lacks base qualities; no much larger clone sits a single base away. The collaborating institutions used their own protocols to collect whole blood in K2EDTA tubes. For TCRbeta analysis, collaborators shipped samples as frozen whole blood, isolated PBMCs, or DNA extracted from either of those sample types. TCRbeta CDR3 regions were amplified from genomic DNA using the immunoSEQ Assay, a bias-controlled multiplex PCR. The study's own analysis went as follows. Within the assay, amplification of reference gene primers was used to estimate how many nucleated cells each sample contained. To quantify the absolute abundance of each unique TCRbeta CDR3 rearrangement, sequence reads were collapsed and filtered. For each sample, productive Simpson clonality was calculated as the square root of Simpson's diversity index over productive rearrangements. TCRdb took this table from immuneACCESS and kept in-frame rearrangements with V and J called. Such tables lack part of the clones; where checked against another copy, unresolved V genes explain under half of the gap, and the rest is unexplained. D and trimming were read from the DNA, whereas the V and J calls and clone size are those reported in that table. Counted in this sample were about 180,000 clones; around 86% of them appeared once. The ten largest clones capture 7% to 10% of the sample.

This record belongs to a study of blood T cell repertoires in COVID-19 (dated by TCRdb to about 2020). About the study as a whole: The collaborator samples originated in the United States, Italy and Spain and spanned the acute and convalescent phases of COVID-19. The prospective study material was composed of cDNA or gDNA derived from T cells, B-cell-depleted T cells, or PBMCs. The dataset comprised deeply sampled blood TCRbeta repertoires from subjects exposed to, actively infected with, or recovered from COVID-19. The repertoires were released in a freely available public database intended as a resource for research on the immune response to SARS-CoV-2. Samples were obtained from the ongoing ImmuneRACE study (first 160 participants) and from approximately 1,200 subjects provided by 6 global collaborators. Nearly every sample came with metadata listing a de-identified subject ID, COVID-19 status, age in years and sex. HLA class I and class II types, where available, came from metadata supplied by the sample provider rather than from assay-based typing. Paper-wide results and their limitations: Clinical and demographic metadata were provided uncurated, with the amount varying by source and participant.

The CDR3 has 15 amino acids, counting the end cysteine and phenylalanine. Only CDR3 DNA is held: 45 bases, read in frame from base 1. From a lookup of the germline V gene, CDR1 and CDR2 are MDHEN and SYDVKM. For this chain, trimming is 3 bases at the V end and 3 bases at the J end, and the number of junction bases without a gene match is 2. This clonotype was sampled from a man aged 45 to 65 with active or convalescent COVID-19. Sequencing was done on a sample of peripheral blood. The V and J genes are TRBV28 and TRBJ1-5; TRBD1 agrees with 10 junctional bases. CDR3 region: CASSLGTGDNQPQHF. The DNA sequence is as follows: TGTGCCAGCAGTTTGGGGACAGGGGACAATCAGCCCCAGCATTTT.